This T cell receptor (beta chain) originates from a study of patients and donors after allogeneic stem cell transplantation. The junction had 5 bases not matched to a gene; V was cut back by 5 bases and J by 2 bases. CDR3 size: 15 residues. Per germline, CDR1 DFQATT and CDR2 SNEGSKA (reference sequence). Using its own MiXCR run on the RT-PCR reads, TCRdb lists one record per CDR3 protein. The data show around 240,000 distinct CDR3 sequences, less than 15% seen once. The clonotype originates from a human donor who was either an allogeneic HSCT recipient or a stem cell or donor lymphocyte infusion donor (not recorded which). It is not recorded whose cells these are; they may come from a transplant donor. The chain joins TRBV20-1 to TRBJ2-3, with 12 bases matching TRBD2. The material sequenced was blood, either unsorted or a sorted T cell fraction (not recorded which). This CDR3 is CSAPRLAGVTDTQYF. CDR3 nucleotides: TGCAGTGCTCCACGACTAGCGGGGGTCACAGATACGCAGTATTTT.